One sample yielded the 19 T cell receptor beta chains listed below, sequenced in a study of CD8 T cells in Susac syndrome. About 0.5 to 1 ug RNA was reverse transcribed with random hexamers. TCRdb ran MiXCR on the immunoSEQ multiplex PCR reads and lists one entry per CDR3 protein. The repertoire holds 150,000 to 190,000 distinct CDR3 sequences, approximately 96% seen once, with around 0.15% in the top ten. The sample comprised CD4+ T cells from PBMCs. The receptor source for this set is a human donor with Susac syndrome.

In DNA form, the CDR3 reads TGTGCCAGCAGTCCACCTCGGGGGACCTCCTACGAGCAGTACTTC. This sequence encodes CASSPPRGTSYEQYF. V gene TRBV27 combines with J gene TRBJ2-7; perhaps TRBD2 as D (6 bases). Germline-derived CDR1 and CDR2 are MNHEY and SMNVEV (reference sequence). The CDR3 extends over 15 amino acids. V lost 5 bases, J lost 0 bases, and 14 bases lay in between.

The chain joins TRBV3-1 to TRBJ2-7; 11 nucleotides align to TRBD2. The CDR3 covers 15 residues. CDR1 is LGHDT and CDR2 is YNNKEL in the germline V gene (reference sequence). Trimming at V came to 1 base and at J to 2 bases, leaving 1 base not matched to a gene. The CDR3 is CASSQGGLAAYEQYF. The CDR3 DNA sequence: TGTGCCAGCAGCCAAGGGGGACTAGCGGCCTACGAGCAGTACTTC.

V and J are TRBV7-9 and TRBJ2-3; no clear D gene. CDR1 and CDR2 (germline): SEHNR, FQNEAQ (reference sequence). V was shortened by 5 bases and J by 2 bases, with 8 bases between the two germline ends. The CDR3 contains 13 residues. The DNA of the CDR3 is TGTGCCAGCAGCCAGATCACCACAGATACGCAGTATTTT. Translated: CASSQITTDTQYF.

The chain links TRBV20-1 to TRBJ1-1; tentatively, D is TRBD1 (5 bases). The CDR3 loop spans 14 amino acids. The ends were cut back, 0 bases at V and 0 bases at J, with 8 bases in the middle. Germline V lookup: CDR1 DFQATT, CDR2 SNEGSKA (reference sequence). The CDR3 sequence: CSARDRTLNTEAFF. The DNA for the CDR3 is TGCAGTGCTAGAGATCGGACACTGAACACTGAAGCTTTCTTT.

The CDR3 loop is CASSLGVGRGETQYF. DNA for the CDR3: TGTGCCAGCAGCTTAGGGGTAGGGAGGGGAGAGACCCAGTACTTC. The chain combines TRBV7-7 with TRBJ2-5, with TRBD2 matching over 7 bases. CDR1 and CDR2 (germline): SSHAT, FNYEAQ (reference sequence). J lost 4 bases, V lost 1 base, and 6 bases had no gene match. CDR3 length: 15 amino acids.

The chain couples TRBV7-2 to TRBJ2-4; tentatively, D is TRBD1 (5 bases). Trimming took 2 bases from V and 0 from J, leaving 8 bases between them. CDR3 size: 15 residues. CDR1 SGHTA and CDR2 FQGNSA come from the germline V gene. The CDR3 region is CASSLQGPAKNIQYF. CDR3 bases: TGTGCCAGCAGCTTACAGGGTCCAGCCAAAAACATTCAGTACTTC.

V gene TRBV29-1 combines with J gene TRBJ1-2, with TRBD1 matching over 7 bases. CDR1 is SQVTM, CDR2 ANQGSEA, per germline. The CDR3 sequence is 12 residues long. The ends lost 7 bases at V and 6 bases at J; junction bases unmatched: 8. Here the CDR3 DNA reads TGCAGCGCCGGACAGGTTGAGGATGGCTACACCTTC. Protein: CSAGQVEDGYTF.

This chain uses TRBV4-1 with TRBJ2-1, with D possibly matching TRBD2 (5 bases). The CDR3 consists of 15 residues. Germline V gene data show CDR1 as MGHRA and CDR2 as YSYEKL. Trimming cost V 1 base and J 5 bases, with 12 bases left between them. CDR3 bases: TGCGCCAGCAGCCAAGTTGAGGGCGGCCACAATGAGCAGTTCTTC. Its translation: CASSQVEGGHNEQFF.

This chain uses TRBV5-4 with TRBJ2-1; tentative D call: TRBD2 (5 bases). Germline V CDR1 and CDR2: SGHNT, YYREEE (reference sequence). The CDR3 extends over 16 amino acids. V lost 4 bases to trimming and J lost 7 bases, with 21 bases between them. Here the CDR3 reads CASSPGSPGNYNEQFF. The DNA for the CDR3 is TGTGCCAGCAGCCCCGGATCTCCGGGGAACTATAATGAGCAGTTCTTC.

This clonotype was picked up one time. This chain connects TRBV12-5 to TRBJ1-6; 8 bases are shared with TRBD1. V was clipped by 6 bases and J by 10 bases; unmatched bases: 8. The germline CDR1 and CDR2 sequences are LGHNT and FRNRAP. The CDR3 is 14 amino acids. This CDR3 is CASGSDRVRSPLHF. The DNA for the CDR3 is TGTGCTAGTGGATCGGACAGGGTTAGGTCACCCCTCCACTTT.

V and J are TRBV13 and TRBJ1-1, with TRBD1 matching 7 bases. Germline V gene lookup returns CDR1 PRHDT and CDR2 FYEKMQ (reference sequence). The CDR3 loop spans 15 amino acids. Trimming removed 5 bases from V and 11 bases from J; junction bases left unmatched: 17. CDR3 amino acids: CASSQDRQGDLSAFF. DNA for the CDR3: TGTGCCAGCAGCCAGGACCGACAGGGCGATCTATCGGCTTTCTTT.

J is TRBJ2-1 and V is TRBV24-1, with 7 bases that match TRBD2. The CDR3 is 15 residues long. The germline V gene has CDR1 KGHDR and CDR2 SFDVKD. With V trimmed by 4 bases and J by 6 bases, 8 bases remained unmatched. The CDR3 protein is CATSDPRLAGNEQFF. CDR3 DNA sequence: TGTGCCACCAGTGACCCACGACTAGCTGGCAATGAGCAGTTCTTC.

This chain uses TRBV15 with TRBJ1-1; D gene uncertain. The CDR3 consists of 15 residues. Looked up from germline, CDR1 is LNHNV and CDR2 is YYDKDF (reference sequence). V was trimmed by 1 base and J by 3 bases, leaving 12 bases between them. The CDR3 DNA follows: TGTGCCACCAGCAGAGGGGTCACGCAGGACACTGAAGCTTTCTTT. Amino acid sequence: CATSRGVTQDTEAFF.

The rearrangement uses TRBV25-1 and TRBJ1-1; unclear D gene. CDR3 size: 13 residues. V lost 3 bases, J lost 5 bases, and 10 bases lay in between. Germline assignment: CDR1 MGHDK and CDR2 SYGVNS. CDR3 bases: TGTGCCAGCAGTGAGCCAGCCGGGACTGAAGCTTTCTTT. This codes for CASSEPAGTEAFF.

CDR3: CASSLVPDRASPLHF. The CDR3, as DNA: TGTGCCAGCAGCTTGGTGCCGGACAGGGCGTCACCCCTCCACTTT. This chain uses TRBV5-4 with TRBJ1-6; TRBD1 matches 8 bases. The CDR3 length is 15 residues. The germline CDR1 and CDR2 sequences are SGHNT and YYREEE (reference sequence). Trimming at V came to 0 bases and at J to 10 bases, leaving 6 bases not matched to a gene. Based on the CDR3 plus reference TRBV5-4 and TRBJ1-6, the full variable domain is ETGVTQSPTHLIKTRGQQVTLRCSSQSGHNTVSWYQQALGQGPQFIFQYYREEENGRGNFPPRFSGLQFPNYSSELNVNALELDDSALYLCASSLVPDRASPLHFGNGTRLTVT.

V usage is TRBV9 and J usage is TRBJ2-7, with 8 bases that match TRBD2. Germline CDR1 is SGDLS and CDR2 is YYNGEE. The CDR3 spans 15 residues. The J segment lost 0 bases and the V segment lost 4 bases, leaving 6 bases of the junction unmatched. The CDR3 sequence is CASSLSGGFSYEQYF. CDR3 coding DNA: TGTGCCAGCAGCCTCTCGGGGGGGTTCTCCTACGAGCAGTACTTC.

The chain is built from TRBV20-1 and TRBJ2-7; D is unresolved. Trimming cost V 1 base and J 2 bases, with 9 bases left between them. Germline CDR1 DFQATT, CDR2 SNEGSKA (reference sequence). CDR3 length: 13 amino acids. The CDR3 DNA reads TGCAGTGCTAGAGGAGCGAGGCCCTACGAGCAGTACTTC. Its protein is CSARGARPYEQYF.

This chain uses TRBV20-1 with TRBJ2-7; 8 nucleotides match TRBD1. Germline CDR1 is DFQATT and CDR2 is SNEGSKA (reference sequence). The length of the CDR3 is 13 residues. Trimming cost V 4 bases and J 3 bases; bases outside gene matches: 5. CDR3 sequence reads: CSATTGAVYEQYF. CDR3 bases: TGCAGTGCTACGACAGGGGCCGTCTACGAGCAGTACTTC.

The chain employs TRBV7-3 and TRBJ2-1; 14 nucleotides agree with TRBD2. The J segment lost 9 bases and the V segment lost 4 bases, leaving 5 bases of the junction unmatched. Germline values: CDR1 SGHTA, CDR2 FQGTGA. This CDR3 region has 15 residues. This CDR3 is CASSWGTSGGGEQFF. Here the CDR3 DNA reads TGTGCCAGCAGCTGGGGGACTAGCGGGGGAGGTGAGCAGTTCTTC.